This T cell receptor beta chain was captured in a study of blood T cell repertoires in COVID-19. Study-wide context: T cells, B-cell-depleted T cells, or PBMCs provided the cDNA or gDNA that served as material.

Clones were sequenced by immunoSEQ multiplex PCR, and TCRdb holds only the in-frame ones, with some missing. The sample holds some 99,000 clones; roughly 87% are singletons and the top ten take approximately 4.5%. This clone is categorized as medium-sized. CDR3 length: 13 residues. Germline CDR1 is SEHNR and CDR2 is FQNEAQ (reference sequence). Trimming removed 0 bases from V and 11 bases from J, with 12 bases in between. Sequenced input: peripheral blood. This sequence was found in a man between 65 and 79 years old with acute or convalescent COVID-19. The chain joins TRBV7-9 to TRBJ2-3; no clear D gene. The CDR3 protein is CASSLAPNYLQYF. CDR3 nucleotide sequence: TGTGCCAGCAGCTTAGCGCCAAACTACTTGCAGTATTTT.